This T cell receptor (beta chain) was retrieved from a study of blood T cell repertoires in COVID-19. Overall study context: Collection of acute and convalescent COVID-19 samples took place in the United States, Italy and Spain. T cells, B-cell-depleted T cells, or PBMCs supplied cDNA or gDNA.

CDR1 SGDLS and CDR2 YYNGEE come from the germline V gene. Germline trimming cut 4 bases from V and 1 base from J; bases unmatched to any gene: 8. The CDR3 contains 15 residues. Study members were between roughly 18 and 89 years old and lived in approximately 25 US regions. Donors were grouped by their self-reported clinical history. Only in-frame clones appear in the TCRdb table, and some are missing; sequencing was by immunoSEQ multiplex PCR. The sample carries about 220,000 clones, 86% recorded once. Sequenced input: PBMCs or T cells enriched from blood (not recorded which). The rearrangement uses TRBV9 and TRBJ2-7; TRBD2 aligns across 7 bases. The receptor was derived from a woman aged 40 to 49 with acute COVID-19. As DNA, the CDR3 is TGTGCCAGCAGCCCGCCGGGAGGCCTATCCTACGAGCAGTACTTC. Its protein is CASSPPGGLSYEQYF.